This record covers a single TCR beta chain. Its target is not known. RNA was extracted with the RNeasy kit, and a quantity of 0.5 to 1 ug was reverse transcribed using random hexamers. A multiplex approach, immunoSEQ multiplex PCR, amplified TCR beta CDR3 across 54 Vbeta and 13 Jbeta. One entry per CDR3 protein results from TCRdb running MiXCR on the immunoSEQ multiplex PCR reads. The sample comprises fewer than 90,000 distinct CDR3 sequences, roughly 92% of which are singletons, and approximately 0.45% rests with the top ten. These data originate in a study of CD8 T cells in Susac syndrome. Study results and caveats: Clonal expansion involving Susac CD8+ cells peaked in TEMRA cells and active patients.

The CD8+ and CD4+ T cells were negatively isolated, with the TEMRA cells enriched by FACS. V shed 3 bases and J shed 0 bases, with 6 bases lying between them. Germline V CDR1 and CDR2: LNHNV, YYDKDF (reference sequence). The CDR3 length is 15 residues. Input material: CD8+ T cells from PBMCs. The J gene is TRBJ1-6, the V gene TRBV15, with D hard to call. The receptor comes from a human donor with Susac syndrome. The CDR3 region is CATSSQSSYNSPLHF. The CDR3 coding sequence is TGTGCCACCAGCAGCCAGAGCTCCTATAATTCACCCCTCCACTTT.